This T cell receptor (beta chain) was captured in a study of cytomegalovirus exposure and HLA in healthy donors. PCR primers comprised 60 Vbeta and 13 Jbeta primers. Repertoires were generated with immunoSEQ multiplex PCR, while TCRdb's copy carries only in-frame clones and drops some. The sample records approximately 200,000 clones, roughly 80% being singletons. These donors, healthy bone marrow donors, were studied. The study sampled nominally healthy donors, though unrecorded immune exposures were likely. The CDR3 has 18 residues. V lost 1 base and J lost 0; bases outside the gene matches: 6. Per the germline V gene, CDR1 is LGHNT and CDR2 is FRNRAP. This clone was detected only a few times. The antigen remains undetermined. Study outcomes and limitations: High sensitivity and specificity were reportedly achieved when the classifier diagnosed cytomegalovirus status. Highest at DRB1 and lowest at HLA-C, TCR association rates differed among HLA loci in a later analysis.

The sequence came from a woman in her 30s in good health and CMV-seropositive. The V call is TRBV12-5, the J call TRBJ2-1; 10 nucleotides agree with TRBD2. The specimen was PBMCs. The CDR3, as DNA: TGTGCTAGTGGTTTGGAGATTAGCGGGGGGCTCTCCTACAATGAGCAGTTCTTC. This encodes CASGLEISGGLSYNEQFF.